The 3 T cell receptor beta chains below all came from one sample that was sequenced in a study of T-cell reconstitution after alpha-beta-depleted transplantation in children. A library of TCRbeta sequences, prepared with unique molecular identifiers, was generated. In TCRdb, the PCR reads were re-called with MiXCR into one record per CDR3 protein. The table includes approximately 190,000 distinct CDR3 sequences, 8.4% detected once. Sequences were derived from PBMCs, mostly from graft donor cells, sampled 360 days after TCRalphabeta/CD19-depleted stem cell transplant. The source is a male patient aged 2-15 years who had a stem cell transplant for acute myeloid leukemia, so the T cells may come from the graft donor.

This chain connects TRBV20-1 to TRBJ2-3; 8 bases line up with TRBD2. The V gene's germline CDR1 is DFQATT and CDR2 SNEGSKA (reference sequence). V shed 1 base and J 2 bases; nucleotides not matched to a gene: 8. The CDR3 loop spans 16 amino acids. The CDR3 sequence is CSARARLAGITDTQYF. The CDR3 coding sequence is TGCAGTGCTAGAGCTCGGTTAGCGGGGATCACAGATACGCAGTATTTT.

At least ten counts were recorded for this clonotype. CDR3 sequence (DNA): TGTGCCAGCAGTCCCAGCGAAGGGGGTGTGCTTGTGCAGTTCTTC. Translation gives CASSPSEGGVLVQFF. This chain joins TRBV6-1 and TRBJ2-1, with TRBD1 as a possible D gene (6 bases). This CDR3 is 15 amino acids long. Germline V gives CDR1 MNHNS, CDR2 SASEGT. V lost 5 bases and J 12 bases, leaving 23 bases between the germline ends.

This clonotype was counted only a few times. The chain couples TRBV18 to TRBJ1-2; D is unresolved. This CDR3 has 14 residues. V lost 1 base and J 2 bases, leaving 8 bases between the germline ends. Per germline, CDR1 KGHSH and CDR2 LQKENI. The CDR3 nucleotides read TGTGCCAGCTCACCACGGGAAGGAAACTATGGCTACACCTTC. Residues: CASSPREGNYGYTF.